Presented here are 20 T cell receptor beta chains from one specimen sequenced in a study of molecular identifiers for immune sequencing clone quantification. TCRdb reanalysed the PCR reads using MiXCR and keeps one entry per CDR3 protein. In the table there are under 800,000 distinct CDR3 sequences, 25% of which are singletons. Sequenced: naive CD8+ T cells from blood, with Jurkat cell RNA spiked in. This sample's subset: FACS-sorted CD8+CD4-CCR7+CD45RA+ naive T cells. The origin of the receptors is a human donor in good health. Some libraries in this study had Jurkat cell RNA spiked in.

This clonotype came up a few times. This chain links TRBV19 with TRBJ1-1; D is perhaps TRBD1 (6 bases). Germline CDR1 reads LNHDA; CDR2 reads SQIVND (reference sequence). The CDR3 has 15 amino acids. Trimming took 5 bases from V and 0 from J, leaving 13 bases between them. CDR3 sequence (DNA): TGTGCCAGTAGTTCCAGGGGTCTCTTGAACACTGAAGCTTTCTTT. The encoded protein is CASSSRGLLNTEAFF.

This clonotype was detected a few times. This sequence joins TRBV5-6 and TRBJ2-7; 7 bases map to TRBD2. The CDR3 has 14 residues. Germline V gene data show CDR1 as SGHDT and CDR2 as YYEEEE. The V segment lost 3 bases and the J segment 5 bases; nucleotides outside the gene matches: 8. The CDR3: CASSSGGGSDEQYF. For the CDR3, the DNA is TGTGCCAGCAGCTCTGGGGGGGGATCGGACGAGCAGTACTTC. The full variable domain, with the rest looked up from reference TRBV5-6 and TRBJ2-7, is DAGVTQSPTHLIKTRGQQVTLRCSPKSGHDTVSWYQQALGQGPQFIFQYYEEEERQRGNFPDRFSGHQFPNYSSELNVNALLLGDSALYLCASSSGGGSDEQYFGPGTRLTVT.

This clonotype was seen at least ten times. The rearrangement uses TRBV12-3 or TRBV12-4 and TRBJ1-5; no clear D gene. The CDR3 loop spans 13 amino acids. V was cut by 7 bases and J by 4 bases, with 11 bases left in between. For the CDR3, the DNA is TGTGCCAGCACCCTGGGAGGAAATCAGCCCCAGCATTTT. Translating gives CASTLGGNQPQHF.

V gene TRBV2 combines with J gene TRBJ2-1; D is unresolved. Germline V CDR1 and CDR2: SNHLY, FYNNEI. V was shortened by 8 bases and J by 8 bases, with 16 bases between the two germline ends. The CDR3 is 13 amino acids. The CDR3: CASSETAFYEQFF. The CDR3 DNA follows: TGTGCCAGCTCGGAGACCGCTTTCTATGAGCAGTTCTTC.

The chain couples TRBV20-1 to TRBJ2-7; TRBD2 matches 10 bases. After removal of 4 bases from V and 3 bases from J, the junction contained 3 bases not matched to a gene. CDR1 is DFQATT, CDR2 SNEGSKA, per germline (reference sequence). This CDR3 contains 13 residues. For the CDR3, the DNA is TGCAGTGCTACGGGACTAGCGAGCTACGAGCAGTACTTC. Translation gives CSATGLASYEQYF.

The J gene is TRBJ2-7, the V gene TRBV4-2; possibly TRBD1 for D (5 bases). The CDR3 is made up of 15 amino acids. V dropped 0 bases and J dropped 0 bases, with 9 bases sitting between them. CDR1 is LGHNA, CDR2 YNFKEQ, per germline. CDR3 residues: CASSQEGASSYEQYF. CDR3 DNA: TGTGCCAGCAGCCAAGAAGGGGCCAGCTCCTACGAGCAGTACTTC.

Notes on this clonotype: A read error may explain this, as a much larger clone is one base away. V gene TRBV7-8 combines with J gene TRBJ2-1; D possibly matches TRBD1 or TRBD2 (5 bases each). V was trimmed by 5 bases and J by 8 bases, leaving 16 bases between them. From germline, CDR1 is SGHVS and CDR2 FQNEAQ. The CDR3 is 14 residues long. The CDR3 sequence is CASSEGPGLHEQFF. CDR3 bases: TGTGCCAGCAGCGAGGGACCAGGGTTGCATGAGCAGTTCTTC.

This clonotype was detected ten times or more. J is TRBJ1-5 and V is TRBV21-1; the table's D call of TRBD1 was not tested on the DNA. TRBV21-1 is reported as a pseudogene. CDR3 length equals 13 residues. The CDR3 coding sequence is TGTGCCAGCAGCCGAGACAGGAATCAGCCCCAGCATTTT. Its protein product is CASSRDRNQPQHF.

This clonotype was seen ten or more times. In DNA, the CDR3 is TGTGCCAGCAACCCCACAGGGGATGGGGCCAACGTCCTGACTTTC. It is translated as CASNPTGDGANVLTF. The chain carries TRBV7-2 and TRBJ2-6, with 7 bases identical to TRBD1. CDR3 length: 15 amino acids. CDR1 and CDR2 (germline): SGHTA, FQGNSA. Losses at the gene ends were 7 bases for V and 3 bases for J; bases not matched to a gene: 6.

A remark on this clonotype: A much larger clone is a single base away; this may be a read error. The V and J genes are TRBV4-3 and TRBJ1-3; unclear D gene. CDR1 LGHNA and CDR2 YSLEER come from the germline V gene. The CDR3 length is 15 residues. The CDR3 nucleotides are TGCGCCAGCAGCCAAGGTCTTATCTCTGGAGACACCATATATTTT. The encoded protein is CASSQGLISGDTIYF.

This clonotype was recorded a few times. This chain joins TRBV12-3 or TRBV12-4 and TRBJ1-6; D not resolved. The CDR3 consists of 16 residues. The V end was cut by 3 bases, the J end by 4 bases, with 13 bases between. DNA for the CDR3: TGTGCCAGCAGTTTTGCTCCGGGAGGTTATAATTCACCCCTCCACTTT. Translation gives CASSFAPGGYNSPLHF.

Comment on this clonotype: It may be a read error: a sequence one base away is much more abundant. The chain has TRBV6-2 or TRBV6-3 and TRBJ2-7, with D maybe TRBD2 (6 bases). This CDR3 contains 16 residues. Trimming stripped 1 base from V and 1 base from J, with 14 bases between. The germline gives CDR1 MNHEY, CDR2 SVGEGT. DNA for the CDR3: TGTGCCAGCAGTTACTTGTCCCGGGAGAGGTCCTACGAGCAGTACTTC. It codes for CASSYLSRERSYEQYF.

This rearrangement joins TRBV7-2 to TRBJ2-1; TRBD2 matches at 9 bases. With 4 bases clipped from V and 5 bases from J, the junction kept 9 bases outside the gene matches. The CDR3 has 16 amino acids. Per the germline V gene, CDR1 is SGHTA and CDR2 is FQGNSA. CDR3 nucleotides: TGTGCCAGCAGCTCGTGGGCGGGGGGGCTCGACAATGAGCAGTTCTTC. This codes for CASSSWAGGLDNEQFF.

This clonotype was seen a few times. CDR3 sequence: CASSILSPGGELFF. The CDR3 coding sequence is TGTGCCAGCAGCATCCTAAGCCCCGGCGGGGAGCTGTTTTTT. The chain couples TRBV7-9 to TRBJ2-2; D ambiguous. Trimming took off 5 bases at V and 7 bases at J, with 14 bases between the two ends. Germline V lookup: CDR1 SEHNR, CDR2 FQNEAQ (reference sequence). The CDR3 length is 14 residues.

This clonotype was observed a handful of times. This chain joins TRBV20-1 and TRBJ2-3; 9 bases match TRBD2. The CDR3 runs to 16 residues. From germline, CDR1 is DFQATT and CDR2 SNEGSKA (reference sequence). The J segment lost 3 bases and the V segment lost 2 bases, leaving 9 bases of the junction unmatched. The CDR3 reads CSARSQGLAITDTQYF. In nucleotides, the CDR3 is TGCAGTGCTAGAAGTCAGGGACTAGCTATAACAGATACGCAGTATTTT.

This clonotype has just a few counts. The chain couples TRBV7-9 to TRBJ1-1; TRBD1 matches 8 bases. The CDR3 sequence is 14 residues long. Germline trimming cut 5 bases from V and 4 bases from J; bases unmatched to any gene: 6. The germline CDR1 and CDR2 sequences are SEHNR and FQNEAQ (reference sequence). The CDR3 sequence: CASSPQGAVTEAFF. The CDR3 DNA reads as TGTGCCAGCAGCCCCCAGGGGGCGGTCACTGAAGCTTTCTTT.

This clonotype was observed many times. The chain has TRBV5-1 and TRBJ1-3; D is perhaps TRBD1 (6 bases). Germline V lookup: CDR1 SGHRS, CDR2 YFSETQ. The CDR3 runs 14 residues. Trimming took 4 bases from V and 0 from J, leaving 8 bases between them. The CDR3 nucleotides are TGCGCCAGCAGCGAAGGGGGCTCTGGAAACACCATATATTTT. Protein sequence: CASSEGGSGNTIYF.

This clonotype has at least ten counts. V usage is TRBV7-2 and J usage is TRBJ2-1; 13 bases are a match to TRBD2. The germline V gene has CDR1 SGHTA and CDR2 FQGNSA. This CDR3 comprises 17 residues. After removal of 5 bases from V and 3 bases from J, the junction contained 7 bases not matched to a gene. The CDR3 sequence: CASSEGLAGVIYNEQFF. The DNA for the CDR3 is TGTGCCAGCAGCGAAGGACTAGCGGGAGTCATCTACAATGAGCAGTTCTTC.

This clonotype was detected a few times. This sequence joins TRBV12-3 or TRBV12-4 and TRBJ2-5; 7 bases line up with TRBD2. CDR3 size: 14 residues. Trimming cost V 6 bases and J 2 bases; bases outside gene matches: 6. The chain's CDR3 is CASSWGLTQETQYF. The DNA of the CDR3 is TGTGCCAGCAGCTGGGGACTAACTCAAGAGACCCAGTACTTC.

The table lists this clonotype with many counts. V gene TRBV7-6 combines with J gene TRBJ2-7; 10 bases fit TRBD1. CDR3 size: 16 residues. J lost 3 bases, V lost 4 bases, and 9 bases had no gene match. Germline CDR1 is SGHVS and CDR2 is FNYEAQ. CDR3 nucleotide sequence: TGTGCCAGCAGCTCCCGCCTAGGACAGGGGGGCTACGAGCAGTACTTC. As protein: CASSSRLGQGGYEQYF.